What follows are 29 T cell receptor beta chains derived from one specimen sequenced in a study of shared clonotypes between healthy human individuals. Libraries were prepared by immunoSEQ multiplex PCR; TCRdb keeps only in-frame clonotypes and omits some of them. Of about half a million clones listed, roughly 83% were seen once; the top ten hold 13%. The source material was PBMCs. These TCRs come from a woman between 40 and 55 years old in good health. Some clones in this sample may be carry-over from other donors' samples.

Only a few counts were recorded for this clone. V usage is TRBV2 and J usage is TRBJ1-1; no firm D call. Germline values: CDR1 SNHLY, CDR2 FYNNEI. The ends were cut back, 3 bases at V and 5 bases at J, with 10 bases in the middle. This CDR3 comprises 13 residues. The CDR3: CASSDDLGTEAFF. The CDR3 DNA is TGTGCCAGCAGTGACGACCTGGGGACTGAAGCTTTCTTT.

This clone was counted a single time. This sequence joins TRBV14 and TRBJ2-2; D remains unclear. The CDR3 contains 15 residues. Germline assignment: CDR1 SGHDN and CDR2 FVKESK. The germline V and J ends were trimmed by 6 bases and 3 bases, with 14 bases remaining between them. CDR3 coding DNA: TGTGCCAGCAGTCCTCGGGCCGACTACACCGGGGAGCTGTTTTTT. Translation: CASSPRADYTGELFF.

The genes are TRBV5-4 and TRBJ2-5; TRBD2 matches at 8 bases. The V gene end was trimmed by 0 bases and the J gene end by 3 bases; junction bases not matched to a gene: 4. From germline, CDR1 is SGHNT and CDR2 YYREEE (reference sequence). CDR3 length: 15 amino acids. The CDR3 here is CASSLVTTSEETQYF. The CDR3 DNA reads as TGTGCCAGCAGCTTGGTGACGACTAGCGAAGAGACCCAGTACTTC.

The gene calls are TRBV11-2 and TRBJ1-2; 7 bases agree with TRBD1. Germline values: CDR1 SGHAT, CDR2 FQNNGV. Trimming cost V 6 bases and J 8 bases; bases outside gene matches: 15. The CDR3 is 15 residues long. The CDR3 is CASRPTQGSHGGYTF. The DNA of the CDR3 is TGTGCCAGCAGACCCACACAGGGGTCCCATGGCGGCTACACCTTC.

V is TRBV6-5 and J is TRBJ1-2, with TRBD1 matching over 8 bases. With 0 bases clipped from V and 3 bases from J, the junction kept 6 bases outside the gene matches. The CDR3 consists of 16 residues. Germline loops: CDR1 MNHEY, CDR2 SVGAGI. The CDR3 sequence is CASSYSGQGRDYGYTF. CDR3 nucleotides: TGTGCCAGCAGTTACTCAGGACAGGGTCGTGACTATGGCTACACCTTC.

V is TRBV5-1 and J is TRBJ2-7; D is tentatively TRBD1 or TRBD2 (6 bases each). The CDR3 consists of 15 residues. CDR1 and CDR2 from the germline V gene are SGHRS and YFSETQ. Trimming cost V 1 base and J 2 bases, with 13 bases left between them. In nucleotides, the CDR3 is TGCGCCAGCAGCTTGTTGGGGGGCAGGGCCTACGAGCAGTACTTC. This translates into CASSLLGGRAYEQYF.

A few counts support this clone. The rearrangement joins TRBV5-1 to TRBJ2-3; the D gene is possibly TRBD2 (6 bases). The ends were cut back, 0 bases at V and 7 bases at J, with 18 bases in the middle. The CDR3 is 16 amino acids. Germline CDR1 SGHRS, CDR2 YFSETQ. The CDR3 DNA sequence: TGCGCCAGCAGCTTGGAGTTTCCCCCCGGGAGTAATACGCAGTATTTT. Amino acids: CASSLEFPPGSNTQYF.

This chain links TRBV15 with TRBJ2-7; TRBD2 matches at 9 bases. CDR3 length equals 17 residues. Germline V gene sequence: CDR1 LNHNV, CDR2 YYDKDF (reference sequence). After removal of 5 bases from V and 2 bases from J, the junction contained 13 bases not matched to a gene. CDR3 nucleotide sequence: TGTGCCACCAGCGACGCCTCCGGGACTAGCTCACCCTACGAGCAGTACTTC. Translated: CATSDASGTSSPYEQYF.

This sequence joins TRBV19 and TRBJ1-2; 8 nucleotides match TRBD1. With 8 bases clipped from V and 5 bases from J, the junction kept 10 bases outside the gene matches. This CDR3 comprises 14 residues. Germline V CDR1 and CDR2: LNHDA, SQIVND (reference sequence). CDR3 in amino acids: CASSKTGEEYGYTF. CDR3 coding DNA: TGTGCCAGTTCCAAGACAGGGGAGGAATATGGCTACACCTTC.

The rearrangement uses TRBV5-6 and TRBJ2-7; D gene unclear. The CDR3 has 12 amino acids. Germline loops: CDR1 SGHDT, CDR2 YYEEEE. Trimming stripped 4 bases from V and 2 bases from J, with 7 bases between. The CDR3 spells CASSKETYEQYF. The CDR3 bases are TGTGCCAGCAGCAAGGAGACCTACGAGCAGTACTTC.

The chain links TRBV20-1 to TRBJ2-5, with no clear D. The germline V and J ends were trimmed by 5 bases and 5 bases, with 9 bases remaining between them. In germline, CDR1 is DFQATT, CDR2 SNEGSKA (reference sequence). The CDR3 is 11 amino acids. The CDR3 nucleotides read TGCAGTGCTTCCCCCTCGGAGACCCAGTACTTC. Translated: CSASPSETQYF.

The CDR3 sequence is CSATWNTEAFF. The CDR3 bases are TGCAGTGCTACATGGAACACTGAAGCTTTCTTT. The gene calls are TRBV20-1 and TRBJ1-1, with D unclear. With 4 bases removed from V and 1 base from J, the gap between germline ends came to 4 bases. The CDR3 is 11 residues long. Per germline, CDR1 DFQATT and CDR2 SNEGSKA (reference sequence).

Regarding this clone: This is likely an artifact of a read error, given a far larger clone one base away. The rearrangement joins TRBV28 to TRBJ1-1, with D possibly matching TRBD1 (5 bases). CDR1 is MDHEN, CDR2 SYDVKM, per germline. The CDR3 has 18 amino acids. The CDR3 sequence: CANSLPTSTRGAVTEAFF. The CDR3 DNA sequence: TGTGCCAACAGTTTACCTACCTCCACTAGGGGCGCGGTCACTGAAGCTTTCTTT.

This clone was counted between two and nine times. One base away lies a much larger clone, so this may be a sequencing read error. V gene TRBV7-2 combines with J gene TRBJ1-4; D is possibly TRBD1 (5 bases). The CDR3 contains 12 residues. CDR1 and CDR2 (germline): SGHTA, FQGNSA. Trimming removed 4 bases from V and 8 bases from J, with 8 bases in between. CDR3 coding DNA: TGTGCCAGCAGCTCCCAGGGCGAAAAACTGTTTTTT. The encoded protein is CASSSQGEKLFF.

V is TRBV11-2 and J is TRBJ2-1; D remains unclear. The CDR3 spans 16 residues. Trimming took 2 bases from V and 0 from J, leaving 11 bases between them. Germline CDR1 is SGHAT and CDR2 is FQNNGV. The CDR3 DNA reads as TGTGCCAGCAGCTTATTTCGCAGAGGCTCCTACAATGAGCAGTTCTTC. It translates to CASSLFRRGSYNEQFF.

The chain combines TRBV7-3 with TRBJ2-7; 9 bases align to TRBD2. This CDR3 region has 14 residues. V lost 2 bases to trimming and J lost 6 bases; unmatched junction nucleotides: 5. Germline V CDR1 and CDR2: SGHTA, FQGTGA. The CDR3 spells CASSLAGGYSEQYF. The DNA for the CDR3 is TGTGCCAGCAGCTTAGCGGGAGGGTACTCCGAGCAGTACTTC.

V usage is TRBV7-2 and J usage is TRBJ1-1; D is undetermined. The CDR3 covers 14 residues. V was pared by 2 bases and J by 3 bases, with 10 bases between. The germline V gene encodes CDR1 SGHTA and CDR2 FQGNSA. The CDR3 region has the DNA TGTGCCAGCAGCTTATTGGGAGATCACACTGAAGCTTTCTTT. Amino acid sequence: CASSLLGDHTEAFF. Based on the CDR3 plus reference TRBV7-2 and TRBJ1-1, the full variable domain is GAGVSQSPSNKVTEKGKDVELRCDPISGHTALYWYRQSLGQGLEFLIYFQGNSAPDKSGLPSDRFSAERTGGSVSTLTIQRTQQEDSAVYLCASSLLGDHTEAFFGQGTRLTVV.

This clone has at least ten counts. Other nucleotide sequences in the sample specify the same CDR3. CDR3 amino acids: CASSISSGGVKTQYF. In DNA, the CDR3 is TGTGCCAGTAGTATATCTAGCGGGGGGGTCAAGACCCAGTACTTC. The J gene is TRBJ2-5, the V gene TRBV19; 12 nucleotides agree with TRBD2. This CDR3 region has 15 residues. The germline V gene encodes CDR1 LNHDA and CDR2 SQIVND (reference sequence). The V and J ends lost 2 bases and 6 bases, in that order; junction bases with no gene match: 4.

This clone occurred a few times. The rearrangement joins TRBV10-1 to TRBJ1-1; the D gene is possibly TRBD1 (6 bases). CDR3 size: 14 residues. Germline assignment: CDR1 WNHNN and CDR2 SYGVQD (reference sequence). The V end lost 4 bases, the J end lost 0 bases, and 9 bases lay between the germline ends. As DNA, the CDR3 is TGCGCCAGCAGTGGACAGGAGATGAACACTGAAGCTTTCTTT. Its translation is CASSGQEMNTEAFF.

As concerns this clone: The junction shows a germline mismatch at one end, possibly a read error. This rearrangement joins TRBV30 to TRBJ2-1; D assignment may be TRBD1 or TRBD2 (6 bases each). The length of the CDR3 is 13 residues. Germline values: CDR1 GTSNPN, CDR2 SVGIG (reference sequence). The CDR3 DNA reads TGTGCCTGGAGCGGAGGGGGGCCCCTTGAAACCCTCTTC. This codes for CAWSGGGPLETLF.

Here the CDR3 reads CASIRDITDTQYF. The CDR3 DNA sequence: TGTGCCAGCATACGGGACATCACAGATACGCAGTATTTT. The gene calls are TRBV2 and TRBJ2-3; the D gene is possibly TRBD1 (6 bases). CDR1 and CDR2 from the germline V gene are SNHLY and FYNNEI. V lost 7 bases and J lost 2, with 10 bases in between. This CDR3 spans 13 amino acids.

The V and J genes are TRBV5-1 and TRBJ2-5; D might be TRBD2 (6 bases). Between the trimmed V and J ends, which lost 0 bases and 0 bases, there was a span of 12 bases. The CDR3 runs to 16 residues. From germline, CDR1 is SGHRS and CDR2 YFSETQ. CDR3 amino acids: CASSLGRDPYQETQYF. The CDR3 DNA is TGCGCCAGCAGCTTGGGGCGGGACCCGTACCAAGAGACCCAGTACTTC.

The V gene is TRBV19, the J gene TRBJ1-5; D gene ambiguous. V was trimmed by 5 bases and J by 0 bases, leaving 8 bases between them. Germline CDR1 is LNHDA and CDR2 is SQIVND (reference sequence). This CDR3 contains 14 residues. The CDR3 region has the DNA TGTGCCAGTAGTTCGGAGATTAGCAATCAGCCCCAGCATTTT. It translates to CASSSEISNQPQHF.

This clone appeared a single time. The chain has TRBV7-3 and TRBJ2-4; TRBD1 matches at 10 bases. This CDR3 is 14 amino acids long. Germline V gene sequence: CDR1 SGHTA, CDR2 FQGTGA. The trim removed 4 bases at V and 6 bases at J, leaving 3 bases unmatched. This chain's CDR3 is CASSSTGGPNIQYF. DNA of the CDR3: TGTGCCAGCAGCTCGACAGGGGGCCCAAACATTCAGTACTTC.

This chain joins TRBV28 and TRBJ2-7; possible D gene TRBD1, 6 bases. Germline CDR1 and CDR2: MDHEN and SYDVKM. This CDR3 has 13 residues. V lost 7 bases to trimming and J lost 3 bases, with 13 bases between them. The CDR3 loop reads CASTTDRFYEQYF. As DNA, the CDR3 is TGTGCCAGCACCACCGACAGGTTCTACGAGCAGTACTTC.

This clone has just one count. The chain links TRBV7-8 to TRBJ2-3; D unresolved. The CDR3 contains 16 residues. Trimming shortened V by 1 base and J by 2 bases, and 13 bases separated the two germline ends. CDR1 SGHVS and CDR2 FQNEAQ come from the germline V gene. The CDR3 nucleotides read TGTGCCAGCAGCTTAGATCGTATTCTCCTCACAGATACGCAGTATTTT. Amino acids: CASSLDRILLTDTQYF.

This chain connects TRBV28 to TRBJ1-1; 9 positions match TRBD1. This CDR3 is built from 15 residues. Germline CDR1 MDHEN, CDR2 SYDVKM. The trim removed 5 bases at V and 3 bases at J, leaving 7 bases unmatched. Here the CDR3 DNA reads TGTGCCAGCAGTACTTACAGGGGGCGCGACACTGAAGCTTTCTTT. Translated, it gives CASSTYRGRDTEAFF.

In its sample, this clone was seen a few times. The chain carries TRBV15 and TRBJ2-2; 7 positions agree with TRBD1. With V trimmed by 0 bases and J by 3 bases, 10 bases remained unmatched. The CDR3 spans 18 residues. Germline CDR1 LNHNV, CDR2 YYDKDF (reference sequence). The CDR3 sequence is CATSRDVRGGADTGELFF. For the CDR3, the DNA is TGTGCCACCAGCAGAGATGTTCGAGGGGGCGCGGACACCGGGGAGCTGTTTTTT.

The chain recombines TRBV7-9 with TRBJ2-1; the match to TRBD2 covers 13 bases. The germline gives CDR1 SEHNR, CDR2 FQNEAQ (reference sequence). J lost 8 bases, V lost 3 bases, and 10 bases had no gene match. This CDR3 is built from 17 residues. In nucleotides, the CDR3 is TGTGCCAGCAGCTTTCACACTAGCGGGAGGGCTGGCGATGAGCAGTTCTTC. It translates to CASSFHTSGRAGDEQFF.